The rows below give T cell receptor beta chains drawn from one sample of a study of OX40 agonist ivuxolimab in advanced cancers. Assay: immunoSEQ multiplex PCR; the TCRdb copy retains only in-frame clones and omits some. This table has tens of thousands of clones, roughly 91% appearing once. The sequences come from CD4+ or CD8+ T cells sorted from blood, collected in a trial of the OX40 agonist ivuxolimab. All receptors come from an adult with an advanced solid tumor such as melanoma, head and neck, liver or kidney cancer. The CDR3 runs from the conserved cysteine through the conserved F or W. Each record gives: CDR3 length, clone size, J gene, V gene, D gene, CDR3 DNA, CDR3 protein. The D gene is left open where the match is weak. Some rows mark clone size as missing; the rest say once, few, many or name a class of expanded clone.

>14|once|TRBJ2-7|TRBV28|-
TGTGCCAGCAGGGCGGCTCTCGGGCAGGCGGAGCAGTACTTC
CASRAALGQAEQYF
>15|-|TRBJ1-4|TRBV5-1|-
TGCGCCAGCAGCTTGCAGGGTGCAACTAATGAAAAACTGTTTTTT
CASSLQGATNEKLFF
>10|few|TRBJ1-2|TRBV29-1|-
TGCGGGGTTTGGGAGCCTCCTCCCACCTTC
CGVWEPPPTF
>14|-|TRBJ2-3|TRBV6-5|-
TGTGCCAGCAGTTACTCCTCAGGGCGGGATACGCAGTATTTT
CASSYSSGRDTQYF
>13|-|TRBJ2-1|TRBV7-9|-
TGTGCCAGCAGCTTGAACGCGATTAATGAGCAGTTCTTC
CASSLNAINEQFF
>17|once|TRBJ1-5|TRBV6-1|-
TGTGCCAGCAGTGAACGCTGGGGGGGATATAGCAATCAGCCCCAGCATTTT
CASSERWGGYSNQPQHF
>13|-|TRBJ1-1|TRBV2|TRBD1
TGTGCCAGCAGTGGACAGGGGAACACTGAAGCTTTCTTT
CASSGQGNTEAFF
>14|-|TRBJ2-5|TRBV30|-
TGTGCCTGGAGTTGGTGGAACTCCCAAGAGACCCAGTACTTC
CAWSWWNSQETQYF
>21|-|TRBJ2-1|TRBV28|TRBD2
TGTGCCAGCAGTGCGTGGGGGTCACGGACTAGCGGGAGGGCAAGGTACAATGAGCAGTTCTTC
CASSAWGSRTSGRARYNEQFF
>15|-|TRBJ1-4|TRBV6-1|-
TGTGCCAGCAGTGAAAAGAGGGCAACTAATGAAAAACTGTTTTTT
CASSEKRATNEKLFF
>15|-|TRBJ2-7|TRBV7-2|TRBD1
TGTGCCAGCAGCTTTTCCGGGACAGGGAGCTACGAGCAGTACTTC
CASSFSGTGSYEQYF
>15|-|TRBJ2-2|TRBV19|TRBD1
TGTGCCAGTAACCAGGGGGCTATAGCCACCGGGGAGCTGTTTTTT
CASNQGAIATGELFF
>16|-|TRBJ2-7|TRBV6-1|-
TGTGCCAGCAGTGTGGGGCGGCCAGGGAGCTACTACGAGCAGTACTTC
CASSVGRPGSYYEQYF